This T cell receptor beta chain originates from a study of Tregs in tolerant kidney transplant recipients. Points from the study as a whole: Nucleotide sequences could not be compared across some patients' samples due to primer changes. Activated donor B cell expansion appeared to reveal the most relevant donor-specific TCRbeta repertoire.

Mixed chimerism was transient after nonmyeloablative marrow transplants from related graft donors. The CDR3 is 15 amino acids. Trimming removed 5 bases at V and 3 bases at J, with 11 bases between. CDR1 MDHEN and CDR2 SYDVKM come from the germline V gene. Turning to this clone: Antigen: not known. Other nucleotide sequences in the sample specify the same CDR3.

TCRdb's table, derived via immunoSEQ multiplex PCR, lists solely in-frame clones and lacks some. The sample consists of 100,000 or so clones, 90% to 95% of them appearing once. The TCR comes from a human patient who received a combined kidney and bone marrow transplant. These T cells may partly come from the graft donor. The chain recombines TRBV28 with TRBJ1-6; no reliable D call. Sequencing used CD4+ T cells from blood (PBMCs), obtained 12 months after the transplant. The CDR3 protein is CASSPEHLYNSPLHF. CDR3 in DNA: TGTGCCAGCAGTCCTGAGCACCTCTATAATTCACCCCTCCACTTT.